Listed here is a single T cell receptor (beta chain). These data are taken from a study of early T cells in non-severe SARS-CoV-2 infection. On the study more broadly: It was bulk RNA from unsorted whole blood that was sequenced, and the chains were unpaired.

Germline CDR1 is SGDLS and CDR2 is YYNGEE. The V end was cut by 0 bases, the J end by 0 bases, with 7 bases between. The CDR3 totals 14 residues. Unique molecular identifiers tagged individual cDNA molecules. Each CDR3 protein gets one entry after TCRdb re-called the 5' RACE reads with MiXCR. The sample lists 90,000 or so distinct CDR3 sequences, 15% occurring once. Sequencing was performed on whole blood. This chain uses TRBV9 with TRBJ2-7, with TRBD2 as a possible D gene (6 bases). This TCR was recovered from an adult who was a healthcare worker with PCR-confirmed SARS-CoV-2 infection or an uninfected control (not recorded which). The CDR3 region has the DNA TGTGCCAGCAGCGTAGGGGGGGACTCCTACGAGCAGTACTTC. This gives the protein CASSVGGDSYEQYF.